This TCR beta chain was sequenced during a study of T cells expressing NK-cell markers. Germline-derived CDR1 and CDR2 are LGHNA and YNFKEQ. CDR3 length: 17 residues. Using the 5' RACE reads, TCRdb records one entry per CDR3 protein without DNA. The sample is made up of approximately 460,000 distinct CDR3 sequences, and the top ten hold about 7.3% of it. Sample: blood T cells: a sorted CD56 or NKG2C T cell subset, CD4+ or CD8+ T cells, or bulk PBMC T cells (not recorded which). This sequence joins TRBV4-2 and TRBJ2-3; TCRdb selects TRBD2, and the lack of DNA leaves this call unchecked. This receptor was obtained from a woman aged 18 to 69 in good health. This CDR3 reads CASSPGLAGEYTDTQYF.